The 12 T cell receptor beta chains below all came from one sample that was sequenced in a study of T cell repertoires in cytomegalovirus infection. One entry per CDR3 protein results from TCRdb running MiXCR on the reads. The data contain roughly 350,000 distinct CDR3 sequences, about a third of them singletons. For these TCRs, the target antigens are not known. This material consisted of cultured PBMCs, taken from culture after CMV antigen stimulation. These receptors were collected from a human donor in good health (CMV status not recorded). Some clones in this sample may be carry-over from other donors' samples.

This chain joins TRBV5-1 and TRBJ1-4, with D uncertain. Trimming left V 0 bases short and J 3 bases short, with 12 bases between. The CDR3 totals 16 residues. Germline V lookup: CDR1 SGHRS, CDR2 YFSETQ. CDR3 DNA sequence: TGCGCCAGCAGCTTGGTCGCGGCAGGACCTAATGAAAAACTGTTTTTT. As protein: CASSLVAAGPNEKLFF.

This clonotype was seen at least ten times. The chain links TRBV7-2 to TRBJ1-2, with a weak D call TRBD1 (6 bases). V was pared by 5 bases and J by 5 bases, with 12 bases between. The germline V gene encodes CDR1 SGHTA and CDR2 FQGNSA. This CDR3 is built from 13 residues. The CDR3 here is CASSLTGGYGYTF. In DNA form, the CDR3 reads TGTGCCAGCAGCCTGACAGGAGGATATGGCTACACCTTC.

The chain employs TRBV7-9 and TRBJ2-3; no definite D call. Trimming cost V 3 bases and J 8 bases, with 12 bases left between them. The CDR3 is made up of 13 amino acids. Germline lookup yields CDR1 SEHNR and CDR2 FQNEAQ (reference sequence). Here the CDR3 DNA reads TGTGCCAGCAGCTTGCCTGATCGCGTTACGCAGTATTTT. Translation gives CASSLPDRVTQYF.

This chain connects TRBV6-1 to TRBJ2-7; TRBD1 matches 7 bases. Looked up from germline, CDR1 is MNHNS and CDR2 is SASEGT. Losses at the gene ends were 10 bases for V and 7 bases for J; bases not matched to a gene: 13. This CDR3 spans 13 amino acids. For the CDR3, the DNA is TGTGCCACTAAAGGGACAGCCGCTCGGGAGCAGTACGTC. This codes for CATKGTAAREQYV.

This clonotype was seen a handful of times. This chain connects TRBV7-2 to TRBJ2-6, with D unclear. Deletions cut 5 bases from V and 2 bases from J, with 10 bases between. This CDR3 has 15 residues. Germline assignment: CDR1 SGHTA and CDR2 FQGNSA. CDR3 amino acids: CASSRDSPGANVLTF. CDR3 bases: TGTGCCAGCAGCCGAGACTCACCTGGGGCCAACGTCCTGACTTTC.

J is TRBJ1-1 and V is TRBV6-2 or TRBV6-3, with a possible D match to TRBD1 (6 bases). V was pared by 6 bases and J by 5 bases, with 13 bases between. CDR3 length equals 13 residues. The germline V gene encodes CDR1 MNHEY and CDR2 SVGEGT. The chain's CDR3 is CASSHREGTEAFF. In DNA, the CDR3 is TGTGCCAGCAGCCACAGGGAGGGGACTGAAGCTTTCTTT.

In this sample, this clonotype turned up a few times. This chain joins TRBV6-6 and TRBJ2-7, with TRBD1 matching 7 bases. V gave up 6 bases and J gave up 0 bases; unmatched junction bases: 5. Germline V gives CDR1 MNHNY, CDR2 SVGAGI (reference sequence). CDR3 length equals 14 residues. CDR3 DNA sequence: TGTGCCAGCAGGCGACAGGGAAGCTCCTACGAGCAGTACTTC. It is translated as CASRRQGSSYEQYF.

This clonotype has more than one count but fewer than ten. J is TRBJ2-1 and V is TRBV27; D possibly corresponds to TRBD2 (6 bases). The germline V gene encodes CDR1 MNHEY and CDR2 SMNVEV (reference sequence). The V and J ends lost 5 bases and 4 bases respectively, with 15 bases between them. The CDR3 is 15 amino acids. CDR3 loop: CASSPRRETYNEQFF. The CDR3 coding sequence is TGTGCCAGCAGTCCAAGGAGGGAAACTTACAATGAGCAGTTCTTC.

This clonotype turned up a few times. This chain uses TRBV11-2 with TRBJ2-2; D unresolved. CDR1 is SGHAT and CDR2 is FQNNGV in the germline V gene. CDR3 length: 20 residues. Trimming cost V 0 bases and J 5 bases, with 25 bases left between them. CDR3 coding DNA: TGTGCCAGCAGCTTAGATCGGTTCCCCTCCAAGCAGGATGGGACCGGGGAGCTGTTTTTT. This translates into CASSLDRFPSKQDGTGELFF.

The chain carries TRBV6-2 or TRBV6-3 and TRBJ2-5; 8 positions agree with TRBD1. The germline V gene encodes CDR1 MNHEY and CDR2 SVGEGT. J was trimmed by 2 bases and V by 6 bases; bases with no gene match: 5. The CDR3 runs to 14 residues. The CDR3 DNA reads TGTGCCAGCAGCGTCCGGGACAGGCAAGAGACCCAGTACTTC. This codes for CASSVRDRQETQYF.

The chain uses TRBV2 and TRBJ2-1, with D possibly being TRBD2 (6 bases). V was clipped by 5 bases and J by 8 bases, with 16 bases between them. This CDR3 is 14 amino acids long. The germline gives CDR1 SNHLY, CDR2 FYNNEI. The CDR3 spells CASSRDFRTDEQFF. CDR3 in DNA: TGTGCCAGCAGTAGGGACTTTCGGACGGATGAGCAGTTCTTC.

This clonotype was recorded only once. The chain links TRBV29-1 to TRBJ1-2, with no clear D. Germline V lookup: CDR1 SQVTM, CDR2 ANQGSEA. CDR3 size: 11 residues. CDR3 protein: CTTDGGYGYTF. The CDR3 DNA sequence: TGCACCACGGACGGTGGATATGGCTACACCTTC. Full variable domain (remainder filled in from reference TRBV29-1 and TRBJ1-2): SAVISQKPSRDICQRGTSLTIQCQVDSQVTMMFWYRQQPGQSLTLIATANQGSEATYESGFVIDKFPISRPNLTFSTLTVSNMSPEDSSIYLCTTDGGYGYTFGSGTRLTVV.